This T cell receptor beta chain was recovered during a study of blood T cell repertoires in COVID-19. V was shortened by 6 bases and J by 0 bases, with 13 bases between the two germline ends. CDR1 is MNHEY and CDR2 is SMNVEV in the germline V gene (reference sequence). This CDR3 comprises 15 residues. Original processing methods: Cell counts per sample came from amplifying reference gene primers. Measured with immunoSEQ multiplex PCR; TCRdb has only the in-frame clones, and not every one. V, J and clone size are those of that table, while D and trimming were read from the DNA. The sample yields about 370,000 clones, roughly nine tenths seen once. This study enrolled people aged 18 to 89 from 20 to 25 US geographic areas. Grouping used clinical history reported by participants in a survey and questionnaire. Donors in Cohort 3 counted as recovered after two negative PCRs, clearance, or symptom resolution.

The sequence came from a man aged 18 to 29 who had recovered from COVID-19. Sequenced material: PBMCs or T cells enriched from blood (not recorded which). The chain has TRBV27 and TRBJ2-3; D might be TRBD1 (6 bases). This CDR3 reads CASSETGSSTDTQYF. The CDR3 DNA follows: TGTGCCAGCAGCGAGACAGGTTCTAGCACAGATACGCAGTATTTT.